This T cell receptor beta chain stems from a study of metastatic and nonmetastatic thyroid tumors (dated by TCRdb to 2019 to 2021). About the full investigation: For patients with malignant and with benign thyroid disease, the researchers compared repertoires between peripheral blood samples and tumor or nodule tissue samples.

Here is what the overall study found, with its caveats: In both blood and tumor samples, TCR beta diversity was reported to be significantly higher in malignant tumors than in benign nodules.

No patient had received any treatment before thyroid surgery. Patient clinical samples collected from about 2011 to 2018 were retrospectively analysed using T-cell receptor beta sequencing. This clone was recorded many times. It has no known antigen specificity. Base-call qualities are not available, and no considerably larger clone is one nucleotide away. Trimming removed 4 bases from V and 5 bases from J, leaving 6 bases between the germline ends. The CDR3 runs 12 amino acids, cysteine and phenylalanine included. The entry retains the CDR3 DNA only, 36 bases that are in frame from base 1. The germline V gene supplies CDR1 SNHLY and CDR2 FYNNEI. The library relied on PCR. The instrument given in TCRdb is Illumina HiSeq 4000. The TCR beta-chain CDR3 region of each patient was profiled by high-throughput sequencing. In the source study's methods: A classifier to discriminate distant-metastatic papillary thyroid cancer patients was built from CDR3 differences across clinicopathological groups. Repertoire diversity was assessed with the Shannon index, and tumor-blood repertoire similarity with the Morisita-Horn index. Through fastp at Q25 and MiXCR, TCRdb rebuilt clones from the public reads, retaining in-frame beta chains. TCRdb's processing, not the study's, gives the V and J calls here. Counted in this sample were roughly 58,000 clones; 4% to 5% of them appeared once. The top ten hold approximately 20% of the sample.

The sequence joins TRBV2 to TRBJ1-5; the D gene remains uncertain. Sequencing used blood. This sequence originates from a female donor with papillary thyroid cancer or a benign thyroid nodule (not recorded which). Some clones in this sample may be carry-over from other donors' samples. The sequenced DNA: TGTGCCAGCAGTGGGTCCGATCAGCCCCAGCATTTT. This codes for CASSGSDQPQHF.